The following is a T cell receptor (beta chain) sequence with its context. There is no known antigen for this receptor. Base-call qualities are not available, and no considerably larger clone is one nucleotide away. Each collaborating institution followed its own protocols to collect whole blood in K2EDTA tubes. For TCRbeta analysis, collaborators shipped samples as frozen whole blood, isolated PBMCs, or DNA extracted from either of those sample types. This specimen belongs to a study of blood T cell repertoires in COVID-19 (dated by TCRdb to 2020 to 2022). Regarding the research as a whole: Collaborator samples came from the United States, Italy and Spain and covered acute and convalescent phases of COVID-19. The repertoires were released in a freely available public database intended as a resource for research on the immune response to SARS-CoV-2. HLA class I and class II types, where available, came from metadata supplied by the sample provider rather than from assay-based typing. The prospective study material was composed of cDNA or gDNA derived from T cells, B-cell-depleted T cells, or PBMCs. The dataset comprised deeply sampled blood TCRbeta repertoires from subjects exposed to, actively infected with, or recovered from COVID-19. The sample metadata nearly always contained a de-identified subject ID, COVID-19 status, age in years and sex. Samples came from the ongoing ImmuneRACE study (first 160 participants) plus 1,254 subjects from 6 global collaborators.

Taken from cysteine to phenylalanine, the CDR3 has 17 residues. The read is trimmed to its CDR3 DNA, 51 bases read in frame from base 1. CDR1 and CDR2 are drawn from the germline V gene: SGHAT, FQNNGV. Trimming removed 7 bases from V and 2 bases from J, leaving 20 bases between the germline ends. TCRbeta CDR3 regions were amplified from genomic DNA using the immunoSEQ Assay, a bias-controlled multiplex PCR. On the authors' methods: Within the assay, amplification of reference gene primers was used to estimate how many nucleated cells each sample contained. To quantify the absolute abundance of each unique TCRbeta CDR3 rearrangement, sequence reads were collapsed and filtered. For each sample, productive Simpson clonality was calculated by taking the square root of Simpson's diversity index across productive rearrangements. TCRdb took over this immuneACCESS table, retaining in-frame rearrangements with V and J assigned. Such tables are incomplete; in checked studies, under half of the missing clones stem from an unresolved V gene, and the remainder is unexplained. D and trimming were read from the DNA, whereas the V and J calls and clone size are those reported in that table. A total of around 140,000 clones appear in this sample, 65% to 90% of them only once. The ten largest clones represent roughly a tenth of the sample.

Overall study outcomes, separate from this receptor: Clinical and demographic metadata were provided uncurated, with the amount varying by source and participant.

The receptor comes from a man between 60 and 70 years old with active or convalescent COVID-19. The sequenced sample was peripheral blood. The chain links TRBV11-2 with TRBJ2-2; a tentative D call is TRBD2 (6 bases match). The DNA sequence is given as TGTGCCAGCACCAAACATTCGCGGGGCCCAAACACCGGGGAGCTGTTTTTT. It is translated as CASTKHSRGPNTGELFF.